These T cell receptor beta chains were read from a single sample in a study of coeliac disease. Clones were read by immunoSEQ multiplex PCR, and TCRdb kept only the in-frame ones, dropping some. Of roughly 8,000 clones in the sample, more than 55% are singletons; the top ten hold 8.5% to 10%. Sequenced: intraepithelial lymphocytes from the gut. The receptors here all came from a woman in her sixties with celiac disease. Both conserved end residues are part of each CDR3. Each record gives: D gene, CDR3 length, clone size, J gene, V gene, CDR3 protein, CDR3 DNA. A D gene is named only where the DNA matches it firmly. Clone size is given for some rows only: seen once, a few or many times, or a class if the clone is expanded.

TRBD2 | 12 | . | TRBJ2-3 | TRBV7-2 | CASSGGVDTQYF | TGTGCCAGCAGCGGGGGGGTGGATACGCAGTATTTT
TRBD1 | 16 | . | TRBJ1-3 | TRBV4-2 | CASSQNRQGEGNTIYF | TGTGCCAGCAGCCAAAATCGACAGGGGGAGGGAAACACCATATATTTT
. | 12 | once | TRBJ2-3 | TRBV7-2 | CASSPGPYTQYF | TGTGCCAGCAGCCCTGGGCCTTATACGCAGTATTTT
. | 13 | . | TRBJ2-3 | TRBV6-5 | CASRAPSTDTQYF | TGTGCCAGCAGGGCACCTAGCACAGATACGCAGTATTTT
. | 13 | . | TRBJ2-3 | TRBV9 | CASSGGLTDTQYF | TGTGCCAGCAGCGGGGGGCTCACAGATACGCAGTATTTT
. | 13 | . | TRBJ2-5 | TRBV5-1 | CASSSTNQETQYF | TGCGCCAGCAGCTCGACTAACCAAGAGACCCAGTACTTC
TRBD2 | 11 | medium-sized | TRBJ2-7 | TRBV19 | CASSIGGEQYF | TGTGCCAGTAGTATCGGGGGGGAGCAGTACTTC
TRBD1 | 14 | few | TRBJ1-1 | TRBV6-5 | CASNVQGANTEAFF | TGTGCCAGCAATGTACAGGGGGCCAACACTGAAGCTTTCTTT
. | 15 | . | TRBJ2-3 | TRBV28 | CASSLGRGGTDTQYF | TGTGCCAGCAGTTTAGGTAGGGGCGGCACAGATACGCAGTATTTT
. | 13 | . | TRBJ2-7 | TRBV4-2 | CASSQAQVEEQYF | TGTGCCAGCAGCCAAGCCCAAGTGGAGGAGCAGTACTTC
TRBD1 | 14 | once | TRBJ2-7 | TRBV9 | CASSVREQGGEQYF | TGTGCCAGCAGCGTAAGGGAACAGGGGGGCGAGCAGTACTTC
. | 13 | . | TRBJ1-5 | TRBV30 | CAWTLGGNQPQHF | TGTGCCTGGACCCTAGGCGGCAATCAGCCCCAGCATTTT
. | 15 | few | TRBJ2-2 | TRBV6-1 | CASSVGEVVTGELFF | TGTGCCAGCAGTGTTGGGGAGGTGGTCACCGGGGAGCTGTTTTTT
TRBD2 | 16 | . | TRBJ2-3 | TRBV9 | CASSVGGGGGSDTQYF | TGTGCCAGCAGCGTAGGGGGCGGCGGGGGTTCAGATACGCAGTATTTT
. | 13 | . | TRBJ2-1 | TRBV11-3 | CASRSGSGNEQFF | TGTGCCAGCAGGTCGGGTTCGGGCAATGAGCAGTTCTTC
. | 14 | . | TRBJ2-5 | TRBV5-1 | CASSPAAGQETQYF | TGCGCCAGCAGCCCGGCGGCCGGGCAAGAGACCCAGTACTTC
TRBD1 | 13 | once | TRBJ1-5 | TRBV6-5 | CASSDRVDQPQHF | TGTGCCAGCAGTGACAGGGTTGATCAGCCCCAGCATTTT
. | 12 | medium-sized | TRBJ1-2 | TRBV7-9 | CAASDTFYGYTF | TGTGCCGCCTCGGACACGTTCTATGGCTACACCTTC
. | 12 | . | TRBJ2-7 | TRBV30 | CAWNENSGEQYF | TGTGCCTGGAACGAGAACAGCGGCGAGCAGTACTTC
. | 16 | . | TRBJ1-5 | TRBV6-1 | CASSEWGGHSNQPQHF | TGTGCCAGCAGTGAATGGGGGGGGCATAGCAATCAGCCCCAGCATTTT
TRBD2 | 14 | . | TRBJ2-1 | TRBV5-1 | CASSSGTSGLEQFF | TGCGCCAGCAGCTCCGGGACTAGCGGCCTGGAGCAGTTCTTC
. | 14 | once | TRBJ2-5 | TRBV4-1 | CASSQQGFQETQYF | TGCGCCAGCAGCCAGCAGGGGTTTCAAGAGACCCAGTACTTC
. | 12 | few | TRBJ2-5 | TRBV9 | CASSVGGETQYF | TGTGCCAGCAGCGTAGGAGGAGAGACCCAGTACTTC
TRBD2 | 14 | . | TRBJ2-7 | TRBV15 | CATSSLAGVYEQYF | TGTGCCACCTCGTCCCTAGCGGGAGTGTACGAGCAGTACTTC
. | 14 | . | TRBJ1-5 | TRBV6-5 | CASSLGQPGQPQHF | TGTGCCAGCAGCCTTGGACAGCCGGGACAGCCCCAGCATTTT
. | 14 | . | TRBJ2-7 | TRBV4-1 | CASSQDPAGREQYF | TGCGCCAGCAGCCAAGATCCCGCAGGGCGGGAGCAGTACTTC